Included here is one T cell receptor beta chain sequence, with context. What it recognizes is unknown. The sample belongs to a study of cytomegalovirus exposure and HLA in healthy donors. Findings and limits, study-wide: There were approximately 150 TCR beta chains listed as cytomegalovirus-associated. The TCR clusters that emerged in the first cohort tended, a later analysis found, to co-occur in the roughly 130 validation repertoires. Accounts indicate the classifier identified cytomegalovirus status with strong specificity and sensitivity.

Generated by immunoSEQ multiplex PCR, the TCRdb table keeps only in-frame clones and is missing some. The sample carries 150,000 to 200,000 clones, approximately 81% recorded once. This TCR was sampled from a man aged 18-30 years in good health and CMV-seropositive. Sequenced input: PBMCs.

The chain's CDR3 is CAYRVGKEKLFF. CDR3 in DNA: TGCGCTTACAGGGTTGGAAAGGAAAAACTGTTTTTT. The chain is built from TRBV23-1 and TRBJ1-4, with D tentatively TRBD1 (6 bases). TRBV23-1 is an ORF, with its function uncertain. The CDR3 consists of 12 residues.